A single sample gave rise to the 26 T cell receptor beta chains below, sequenced in a study of T-cell memory formation after mild COVID-19 (dated by TCRdb to the early 2020s). The library was produced with 5' RACE. The sequencer listed for this sample is Illumina NovaSeq 6000. TCRdb reworked the public reads: Q25 trimming with fastp, MiXCR clone assembly, productive beta chains retained. Rows with one shared CDR3 protein collapse into an entry with the most common genes and DNA. The sample table shows roughly 130,000 distinct CDR3 sequences, and 15% to 20% are seen once. The biggest ten clones account for roughly 13% of the sample. Sample: PBMCs or a T cell subset sorted from them (not recorded which). The source is an adult woman who had mild COVID-19 (a few samples of this study predate the infection). The sample titles of this study are shuffled in the database, so cell type and time point are left out; the donor was told from shared clones.

The gene calls are TRBV7-3 and TRBJ2-3; TRBD2 agrees at 7 bases. The junction had 7 bases not matched to a gene; V was cut back by 7 bases and J by 3 bases. The CDR3 consists of 14 residues. Germline V gene lookup returns CDR1 SGHTA and CDR2 FQGTGA. This CDR3 reads CASTSGRGTDTQYF. For the CDR3, the DNA is TGTGCCAGCACCTCCGGGCGGGGGACAGATACGCAGTATTTT.

V is TRBV25-1 and J is TRBJ2-3; 7 nucleotides line up with TRBD2. V was clipped by 1 base and J by 4 bases; unmatched bases: 2. The CDR3 spans 14 residues. Germline CDR1 and CDR2: MGHDK and SYGVNS. Written as DNA, the CDR3 is TGTGCCAGCAGTGAATCTGGGGGGGCAGATACGCAGTATTTT. This codes for CASSESGGADTQYF.

This clonotype was found a few times. The rearrangement uses TRBV29-1 and TRBJ2-7; D unresolved. This CDR3 contains 13 residues. From germline, CDR1 is SQVTM and CDR2 ANQGSEA. V lost 4 bases to trimming and J lost 4 bases, with 14 bases between them. CDR3 bases: TGCAGCGTTGTGGTTGGGGTGACATACGAGCAGTACTTC. It specifies CSVVVGVTYEQYF.

The rearrangement joins TRBV18 to TRBJ2-2; D unclear. CDR1 is KGHSH, CDR2 LQKENI, per germline. V was clipped by 3 bases and J by 3 bases, with 11 bases between them. The CDR3 spans 15 residues. The CDR3 loop reads CASSPSPAYTGELFF. The DNA for the CDR3 is TGTGCCAGCTCACCCAGTCCGGCCTACACCGGGGAGCTGTTTTTT.

This chain links TRBV29-1 with TRBJ2-5; D is unclear. In germline, CDR1 is SQVTM, CDR2 ANQGSEA. The CDR3 has 12 amino acids. The germline V and J ends were trimmed by 2 bases and 5 bases, with 9 bases remaining between them. The CDR3 DNA follows: TGCAGCGTTGAACCGTTCTCCGAGACCCAGTACTTC. Its protein product is CSVEPFSETQYF.

The chain couples TRBV7-2 to TRBJ2-5, with 12 bases that match TRBD2. Looked up from germline, CDR1 is SGHTA and CDR2 is FQGNSA. The CDR3 extends over 13 amino acids. V shed 6 bases and J 11 bases; nucleotides not matched to a gene: 7. CDR3 loop: CASRLAGGREQYF. The CDR3 region has the DNA TGTGCCAGCAGACTAGCGGGGGGTCGGGAGCAGTACTTC.

This clonotype was seen a handful of times. The V and J genes are TRBV24-1 and TRBJ2-1, with 12 positions matching TRBD2. The germline CDR1 and CDR2 sequences are KGHDR and SFDVKD. Trimming at V came to 6 bases and at J to 8 bases, leaving 7 bases not matched to a gene. The CDR3 totals 15 residues. The CDR3 loop reads CATSRTSGMWDEQFF. In nucleotides, the CDR3 is TGTGCCACCAGTAGGACTAGCGGGATGTGGGATGAGCAGTTCTTC.

CDR3 amino acids: CASANGQGYNSPLHF. The CDR3 coding sequence is TGTGCCAGCGCTAACGGGCAGGGATACAATTCACCCCTCCACTTT. The chain uses TRBV25-1 and TRBJ1-6, with a possible D match to TRBD1 (5 bases). CDR3 length: 15 residues. The V gene lost 8 bases and the J gene lost 7 bases, with 18 bases spanning the gap. The germline V gene encodes CDR1 MGHDK and CDR2 SYGVNS. Based on the CDR3 plus reference TRBV25-1 and TRBJ1-6, the full variable domain is EADIYQTPRYLVIGTGKKITLECSQTMGHDKMYWYQQDPGMELHLIHYSYGVNSTEKGDLSSESTVSRIRTEHFPLTLESARPSHTSQYLCASANGQGYNSPLHFGNGTRLTVT.

The J gene is TRBJ2-1, the V gene TRBV5-4, with 8 nucleotides matching TRBD2. This CDR3 is built from 15 residues. Germline V gives CDR1 SGHNT, CDR2 YYREEE (reference sequence). J lost 2 bases, V lost 5 bases, and 6 bases had no gene match. CDR3 nucleotides: TGTGCCAGCAGTTTGCCGGGACTAGCCTACAATGAGCAGTTCTTC. Its translation: CASSLPGLAYNEQFF.

V gene TRBV7-9 combines with J gene TRBJ1-1; D gene unclear. The CDR3 runs to 14 residues. V was cut by 8 bases and J by 1 base, with 14 bases left in between. Germline V CDR1 and CDR2: SEHNR, FQNEAQ (reference sequence). The chain's CDR3 is CASGIRGKNTEAFF. The CDR3, as DNA: TGTGCCAGCGGCATCCGGGGAAAGAACACTGAAGCTTTCTTT.

The V gene is TRBV29-1, the J gene TRBJ2-1; the D gene is possibly TRBD2 (6 bases). V shed 4 bases and J shed 9 bases, with 16 bases lying between them. Germline V gives CDR1 SQVTM, CDR2 ANQGSEA. CDR3 length: 13 residues. CDR3 DNA: TGCAGCGTTGCACTAGCTCCGACGGGTGAGCAGTTCTTC. It translates to CSVALAPTGEQFF.

The V and J genes are TRBV4-1 and TRBJ1-2, with a possible D match to TRBD1 (5 bases). The germline V gene encodes CDR1 MGHRA and CDR2 YSYEKL. The CDR3 totals 16 residues. The V end was cut by 4 bases, the J end by 2 bases, with 17 bases between. CDR3 protein: CASSRVARTSNYGYTF. The CDR3 coding sequence is TGCGCCAGCAGCCGTGTTGCCCGGACAAGCAACTATGGCTACACCTTC.

The chain couples TRBV29-1 to TRBJ2-7, with D tentatively TRBD1 or TRBD2 (5 bases each). This CDR3 has 14 amino acids. V dropped 4 bases and J dropped 2 bases, with 15 bases sitting between them. Per the germline V gene, CDR1 is SQVTM and CDR2 is ANQGSEA. The DNA of the CDR3 is TGCAGCGTTGCGTTGGGGCGAGGGACCTACGAGCAGTACTTC. Its protein is CSVALGRGTYEQYF.

The genes are TRBV12-3 or TRBV12-4 and TRBJ2-7; 8 bases align to TRBD2. CDR3 length: 15 residues. V was pared by 2 bases and J by 2 bases, with 5 bases of the junction left unmatched. The CDR3 protein is CASSLSGGGTYEQYF. The CDR3 nucleotides read TGTGCCAGCAGTTTAAGCGGGGGCGGAACCTACGAGCAGTACTTC.

This rearrangement joins TRBV15 to TRBJ2-1; 7 bases map to TRBD2. CDR3 length equals 13 residues. V gave up 8 bases and J gave up 4 bases; unmatched junction bases: 5. Germline V gene sequence: CDR1 LNHNV, CDR2 YYDKDF (reference sequence). This chain's CDR3 is CATYDGRYNEQFF. For the CDR3, the DNA is TGTGCCACCTACGACGGGAGGTACAATGAGCAGTTCTTC.

With regard to this clonotype: Germline and junction disagree at one end, which may indicate a read error. Written as DNA, the CDR3 is TGTGCTAGCAGCTTAGGGGGCAGGGCAGAGACCCAGTACTTC. Its protein product is CASSLGGRAETQYF. This rearrangement joins TRBV7-7 to TRBJ2-5; 7 bases match TRBD1. CDR1 and CDR2 from the germline V gene are SSHAT and FNYEAQ (reference sequence). This CDR3 comprises 14 residues. Supplemented by reference TRBV7-7 and TRBJ2-5, the full variable domain reads GAGVSQSPRYKVTKRGQDVTLRCDPISSHATLYWYQQALGQGPEFLTYFNYEAQPDKSGLPSDRFSAERPEGSISTLTIQRTEQRDSAMYRCASSLGGRAETQYFGPGTRLLVL.

This clonotype was detected ten times or more. Its ends do not fully match the called genes, so a read error is possible. The chain carries TRBV12-3 or TRBV12-4 and TRBJ2-3; D gene unclear. This CDR3 is 11 amino acids long. CDR3 nucleotide sequence: TGTGCCAGCAGCTTAGCCGATACGCAGTATTTT. Amino acids: CASSLADTQYF.

This clonotype was observed a few times. V and J are TRBV4-1 and TRBJ2-7, with 8 bases identical to TRBD2. CDR1 is MGHRA, CDR2 YSYEKL, per germline. The ends lost 0 bases at V and 3 bases at J; junction bases unmatched: 7. The CDR3 totals 16 residues. CDR3 DNA sequence: TGCGCCAGCAGCCAAGATCTTTCGGGGGGGCACTACGAGCAGTACTTC. Amino acids: CASSQDLSGGHYEQYF.

J is TRBJ2-7 and V is TRBV4-2, with a tentative D call TRBD1 (6 bases). The germline V gene encodes CDR1 LGHNA and CDR2 YNFKEQ. V gave up 3 bases and J gave up 4 bases, with 7 bases separating them. The CDR3 is 12 amino acids. As DNA, the CDR3 is TGTGCCAGCAGCCAGGGGGCGTACGAGCAGTACTTC. This gives the protein CASSQGAYEQYF.

The chain joins TRBV7-2 to TRBJ2-4; 9 bases fit TRBD2. Germline lookup yields CDR1 SGHTA and CDR2 FQGNSA. Trimming cost V 1 base and J 6 bases; bases outside gene matches: 4. The CDR3 length is 15 residues. CDR3 amino acids: CASSLGVSGRNIQYF. The CDR3 DNA reads as TGTGCCAGCAGCTTAGGGGTTAGCGGGAGAAACATTCAGTACTTC.

This clonotype was detected only a few times. V usage is TRBV5-1 and J usage is TRBJ2-2; D is possibly TRBD2 (6 bases). CDR1 is SGHRS and CDR2 is YFSETQ in the germline V gene. There are 15 residues in the CDR3. The germline V and J ends were trimmed by 0 bases and 7 bases, with 13 bases remaining between them. The CDR3 coding sequence is TGCGCCAGCAGCTTGGGGGCTAGCGATCTCGGGGAGCTGTTTTTT. Its protein is CASSLGASDLGELFF.

This clonotype was counted only a few times. The DNA of the CDR3 is TGTGCCAGCTCATTTACAGGGGAGAGCTCCTACAATGAGCAGTTCTTC. Translated: CASSFTGESSYNEQFF. V and J are TRBV18 and TRBJ2-1; TRBD1 matches 7 bases. Germline V lookup: CDR1 KGHSH, CDR2 LQKENI. The ends lost 5 bases at V and 0 bases at J; junction bases unmatched: 7. There are 16 residues in the CDR3. Based on the CDR3 plus reference TRBV18 and TRBJ2-1, the full variable domain is NAGVMQNPRHLVRRRGQEARLRCSPMKGHSHVYWYRQLPEEGLKFMVYLQKENIIDESGMPKERFSAEFPKEGPSILRIQQVVRGDSAAYFCASSFTGESSYNEQFFGPGTRLTVL.

The chain couples TRBV11-2 to TRBJ2-2; 9 bases align to TRBD1. The CDR3 length is 15 residues. Germline values: CDR1 SGHAT, CDR2 FQNNGV. V was pared by 5 bases and J by 4 bases, with 5 bases of the junction left unmatched. The CDR3 coding sequence is TGTGCCAGCAGCCCACAGGGGGCCGGCACCGGGGAGCTGTTTTTT. This translates into CASSPQGAGTGELFF. Supplemented by reference TRBV11-2 and TRBJ2-2, the full variable domain reads EAGVAQSPRYKIIEKRQSVAFWCNPISGHATLYWYQQILGQGPKLLIQFQNNGVVDDSQLPKDRFSAERLKGVDSTLKIQPAKLEDSAVYLCASSPQGAGTGELFFGEGSRLTVL.

This clonotype has only a few counts. The chain joins TRBV11-2 to TRBJ2-7, with a possible D match to TRBD2 (6 bases). The germline V gene has CDR1 SGHAT and CDR2 FQNNGV. The V gene lost 4 bases and the J gene lost 5 bases, with 21 bases spanning the gap. This CDR3 is 16 amino acids long. The CDR3 sequence is CASSSLAGRGPHEQYF. The DNA of the CDR3 is TGTGCCAGCAGCTCTCTTGCGGGGAGAGGGCCCCACGAGCAGTACTTC.

This chain connects TRBV7-6 to TRBJ1-5, with unresolved D. Germline V gene data show CDR1 as SGHVS and CDR2 as FNYEAQ. The CDR3 is 14 residues long. The V end was cut by 2 bases, the J end by 5 bases, with 10 bases between. The DNA for the CDR3 is TGTGCCAGCAGCTTACAGGAGACGGATCAGCCCCAGCATTTT. It yields the protein CASSLQETDQPQHF.

This sequence joins TRBV7-9 and TRBJ2-3; unclear D gene. V was clipped by 2 bases and J by 2 bases, with 8 bases between them. Germline-derived CDR1 and CDR2 are SEHNR and FQNEAQ (reference sequence). The CDR3 has 14 amino acids. This CDR3 is CASSLYGDTDTQYF. CDR3 nucleotide sequence: TGTGCCAGCAGCTTATACGGCGACACAGATACGCAGTATTTT.